A selection of T cell receptor beta chains follows, all from one sample in a study of blood T cell repertoires in COVID-19. Sequenced by immunoSEQ multiplex PCR; TCRdb stores in-frame clones only, minus some. The sample lists roughly 250,000 clones, 85% to 90% occurring once. The specimen sequenced was PBMCs or T cells enriched from blood (not recorded which). These TCRs come from a woman aged 50 to 60 who had recovered from COVID-19. The CDR3 runs from the conserved cysteine through the conserved F or W. D genes are given only for firm matches. Clone size is shown for a subset of rows, as once, few, many or a class of expanded clone.

d_call	v_call	clone_size	j_call	cdr3_aa	cdr3_nt
TRBD2	TRBV7-9	-	TRBJ2-1	CASSLIWTSGKYNEQFF	TGTGCCAGCAGCTTAATTTGGACTAGCGGGAAATACAATGAGCAGTTCTTC
-	TRBV4-3	-	TRBJ2-3	CASSQDFRGWSSDTQYF	TGCGCCAGCAGCCAAGATTTCCGGGGGTGGTCTTCAGATACGCAGTATTTT
TRBD2	TRBV30	-	TRBJ2-1	CAWLIGRVGQFF	TGTGCCTGGCTTATCGGGAGGGTTGGGCAGTTCTTC
TRBD2	TRBV6-2/TRBV6-3	-	TRBJ2-2	CASSYHHFGGRGDVDTGELFF	TGTGCCAGCAGTTACCACCACTTTGGCGGGAGAGGTGATGTTGACACCGGGGAGCTGTTTTTT
-	TRBV2	-	TRBJ1-6	CASRAGTSYNSPLHF	TGTGCCAGCAGGGCCGGGACATCCTATAATTCACCCCTCCACTTT
-	TRBV29-1	few	TRBJ2-7	CSVDTGGIEQYF	TGCAGCGTTGATACAGGCGGAATCGAGCAGTACTTC
TRBD2	TRBV4-1	-	TRBJ2-7	CASSQGLAGPYEQYF	TGCGCCAGCAGCCAGGGACTAGCGGGTCCCTACGAGCAGTACTTC
-	TRBV19	-	TRBJ1-4	CASSITVDNEKLFF	TGTGCCAGTAGTATAACCGTAGATAATGAAAAACTGTTTTTT
TRBD1	TRBV7-8	-	TRBJ2-1	CASRRTWTGLVRSGYNEQFF	TGTGCCAGCAGACGAACTTGGACAGGGCTCGTACGTAGTGGGTACAATGAGCAGTTCTTC
TRBD1	TRBV5-1	-	TRBJ2-3	CASSRYSGGPSTDTQYF	TGCGCCAGCAGCAGATACTCAGGGGGCCCATCCACAGATACGCAGTATTTT
-	TRBV5-1	-	TRBJ2-7	CASSLGRETYEQYF	TGCGCCAGCAGCTTGGGGAGGGAGACCTACGAGCAGTACTTC
TRBD1	TRBV15	-	TRBJ1-5	CATSGGQGSYNQPQHF	TGTGCCACCAGCGGGGGACAGGGATCATACAATCAGCCCCAGCATTTT
-	TRBV21-1	few	TRBJ1-5	CASSKGPGQPQHF	TGTGCCAGCAGCAAAGGACCGGGTCAGCCCCAGCATTTT
TRBD1	TRBV5-1	-	TRBJ1-2	CASSPNDRAWYGYTF	TGCGCCAGCAGCCCAAATGACAGGGCCTGGTATGGCTACACCTTC
-	TRBV7-9	once	TRBJ2-7	CASSLLTSSYEQYF	TGTGCCAGCAGCTTACTCACTAGCAGCTACGAGCAGTACTTC
-	TRBV4-1	-	TRBJ2-2	CASSLRGGAYTGELFF	TGCGCCAGCAGCCTCCGTGGCGGGGCCTACACCGGGGAGCTGTTTTTT
-	TRBV10-3	-	TRBJ2-2	CAIRGHTANTGELFF	TGTGCCATCCGAGGACACACCGCGAACACCGGGGAGCTGTTTTTT
TRBD2	TRBV9	once	TRBJ2-5	CASSVGLAEKETQYF	TGTGCCAGCAGCGTCGGACTAGCGGAGAAAGAGACCCAGTACTTC
-	TRBV5-1	-	TRBJ2-7	CASSLGWGGHNEQYF	TGCGCCAGCAGCCTCGGGTGGGGGGGCCACAACGAGCAGTACTTC
-	TRBV6-5	-	TRBJ2-7	CASSLSEFSYEQYF	TGTGCCAGCAGCCTGAGTGAATTCTCCTACGAGCAGTACTTC
TRBD2	TRBV11-2	-	TRBJ2-7	CASSFYRRIGTRKAYEQYF	TGTGCCAGCAGCTTTTATAGGCGAATAGGGACTAGAAAAGCCTACGAGCAGTACTTC
-	TRBV4-3	-	TRBJ1-1	CASSQDPVGGNTEAFF	TGCGCCAGCAGCCAAGATCCGGTGGGAGGGAACACTGAAGCTTTCTTT
-	TRBV5-1	-	TRBJ1-1	CASSLSGANTEAFF	TGCGCCAGCAGCTTGAGTGGGGCGAACACTGAAGCTTTCTTT
-	TRBV3-1/TRBV3-2	-	TRBJ1-4	CASSRDILGWVDNEKLFF	TGTGCCAGCAGCCGCGATATATTGGGCTGGGTGGATAATGAAAAACTGTTTTTT
-	TRBV10-3	-	TRBJ1-4	CAISENRATNEKLFF	TGTGCCATCAGTGAAAACCGAGCAACTAATGAAAAACTGTTTTTT
-	TRBV3-1/TRBV3-2	-	TRBJ1-1	CASITQGNTEAFF	TGTGCCAGCATTACACAGGGAAACACTGAAGCTTTCTTT
-	TRBV5-4	few	TRBJ2-5	CASSLPPGDETQYF	TGTGCCAGCAGCTTGCCTCCGGGAGACGAGACCCAGTACTTC
-	TRBV7-9	-	TRBJ2-1	CASSLDSYYNEQFF	TGTGCCAGCAGCTTAGATTCCTACTACAATGAGCAGTTCTTC
TRBD2	TRBV5-5	-	TRBJ2-3	CASSLGLAGGTDTQYF	TGTGCCAGCAGCTTGGGGCTAGCGGGAGGAACGGATACGCAGTATTTT
TRBD2	TRBV7-9	-	TRBJ2-1	CASSLPPRLAGVYNEQFF	TGTGCCAGCAGCTTACCCCCCCGGCTAGCGGGAGTGTACAATGAGCAGTTCTTC
-	TRBV19	-	TRBJ1-5	CASQGQSSNQPQHF	TGTGCCAGTCAAGGACAGAGTAGCAATCAGCCCCAGCATTTT